These 2 T cell receptor beta chains were all obtained from the same sample, sequenced in a study of T cells in Graves' hyperthyroidism and ophthalmopathy. TCR beta CDR3 regions were amplified from RNA. A set of HTBI primers served as the primers for a first-round RT-PCR of the TCR CDR3. A single record per CDR3 protein comes from TCRdb applying MiXCR to the multiplex PCR reads. This repertoire shows 550,000 to 650,000 distinct CDR3 sequences, around 15% found once; its top ten account for approximately 14%. Material: blood. The receptor set was obtained from a woman aged 40-49 years with Graves' hyperthyroidism.

Many counts were recorded for this clonotype. The J gene is TRBJ2-2, the V gene TRBV2; 12 bases are shared with TRBD2. Germline V gene data show CDR1 as SNHLY and CDR2 as FYNNEI. The length of the CDR3 is 16 residues. Trimming at V came to 5 bases and at J to 4 bases, leaving 5 bases not matched to a gene. The CDR3 reads CASSPRTSGVTGELFF. CDR3 DNA sequence: TGTGCCAGCAGTCCTCGGACTAGCGGGGTCACCGGGGAGCTGTTTTTT.

The chain employs TRBV2 and TRBJ1-6; 7 bases align to TRBD1. The CDR3 consists of 13 residues. Losses at the gene ends were 6 bases for V and 7 bases for J; bases not matched to a gene: 3. Germline CDR1 is SNHLY and CDR2 is FYNNEI. The CDR3 spells CASRGTANSPLHF. The CDR3 DNA reads TGTGCCAGCAGGGGGACAGCGAATTCACCCCTCCACTTT.